The sequence of this TCR beta chain was determined in a study of technical replicates of blood from a few donors. Assay used: immunoSEQ multiplex PCR; TCRdb lists only in-frame clones, some missing. This table holds 45,000 to 65,000 clones, around 94% found once. The CDR3 runs to 14 residues. CDR1 SGDLS and CDR2 YYNGEE come from the germline V gene. The ends lost 0 bases at V and 10 bases at J; junction bases unmatched: 4. The rearrangement uses TRBV9 and TRBJ2-1, with TRBD2 matching over 10 bases. The clonotype comes from a human donor in good health. The sequenced sample was T cells isolated from PBMCs. DNA for the CDR3: TGTGCCAGCAGCGTAGAACTAGCGGGGAGGGAGCAGTTCTTC. This encodes CASSVELAGREQFF.